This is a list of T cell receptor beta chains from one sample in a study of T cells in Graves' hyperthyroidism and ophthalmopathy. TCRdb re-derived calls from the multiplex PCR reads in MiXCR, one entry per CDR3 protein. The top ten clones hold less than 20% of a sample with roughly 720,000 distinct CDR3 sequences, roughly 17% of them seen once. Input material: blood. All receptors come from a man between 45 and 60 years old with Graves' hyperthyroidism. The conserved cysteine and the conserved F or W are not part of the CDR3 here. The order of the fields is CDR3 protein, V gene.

CDR3 protein: ASGRSSYEQY
V gene: TRBV6-2/TRBV6-3

CDR3 protein: ASSLSNEQF
V gene: TRBV12-3/TRBV12-4

CDR3 protein: ASSVGQPSGANVLT
V gene: TRBV5-1

CDR3 protein: ASTRTPQETQY
V gene: TRBV28

CDR3 protein: ATSTFSGNTIY
V gene: TRBV15

CDR3 protein: ASSVQGTQETQY
V gene: TRBV5-1

CDR3 protein: ASSPPASGRTDTQY
V gene: TRBV18

CDR3 protein: ASSLRLAGGPQLAELF
V gene: TRBV5-5

CDR3 protein: ASSGRTGGEMRTGELF
V gene: TRBV25-1

CDR3 protein: ASSQELARSYEQY
V gene: TRBV3-1

CDR3 protein: ASSPNGLGEVYEQY
V gene: TRBV28

CDR3 protein: SVEDPQVDIQETQY
V gene: TRBV29-1

CDR3 protein: ASSPPDSEAF
V gene: TRBV3-1

CDR3 protein: ASSTGQGYGYT
V gene: TRBV12-3/TRBV12-4

CDR3 protein: ASSLSEGRGTDTQY
V gene: TRBV7-8

CDR3 protein: ASSQGDVSGANVLT
V gene: TRBV4-2

CDR3 protein: ASSPLAVTYEQY
V gene: TRBV7-2

CDR3 protein: ASSQFYREDSNQPQH
V gene: TRBV4-1

CDR3 protein: ASSSQGSLGEQF
V gene: TRBV7-3

CDR3 protein: SGEDGETQY
V gene: TRBV29-1

CDR3 protein: ASSPTGTGQIYEQY
V gene: TRBV18

CDR3 protein: SAREPRGRLDTQY
V gene: TRBV20-1

CDR3 protein: SASIGTLNTEAF
V gene: TRBV20-1

CDR3 protein: ASSWTSSGRSDTQY
V gene: TRBV9

CDR3 protein: ASSLAHGRGQAF
V gene: TRBV13

CDR3 protein: ASSVLGLVEAF
V gene: TRBV5-6

CDR3 protein: ASSEGGRGRLMNTEAF
V gene: TRBV2

CDR3 protein: ASSMSDFYNEQF
V gene: TRBV19